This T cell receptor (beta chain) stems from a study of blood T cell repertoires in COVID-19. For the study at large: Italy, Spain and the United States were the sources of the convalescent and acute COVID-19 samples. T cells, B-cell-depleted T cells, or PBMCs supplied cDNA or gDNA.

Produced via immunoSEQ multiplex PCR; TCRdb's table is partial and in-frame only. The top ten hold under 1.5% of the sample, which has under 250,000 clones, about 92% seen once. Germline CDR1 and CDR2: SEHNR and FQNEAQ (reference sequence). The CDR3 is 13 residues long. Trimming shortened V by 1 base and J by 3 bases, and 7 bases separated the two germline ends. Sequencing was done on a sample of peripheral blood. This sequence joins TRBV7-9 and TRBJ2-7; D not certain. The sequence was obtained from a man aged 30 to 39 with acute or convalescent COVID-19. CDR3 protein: CASSLGAGYEQYF. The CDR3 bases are TGTGCCAGCAGCTTAGGAGCTGGCTACGAGCAGTACTTC.